This record covers a single TCR beta chain. Its antigen is not known. The ends lost 6 bases at V and 2 bases at J; junction bases unmatched: 9. CDR3 length: 14 residues. Germline CDR1 reads SQVTM; CDR2 reads ANQGSEA. Per the study methods: Without quality scores, immunoSEQ junctional reads could not be filtered like full-length reads. Profiled with immunoSEQ multiplex PCR; TCRdb holds only in-frame clones, not every one. That table gives V, J and clone size, and the DNA gave D and trimming. The table has 560,000 or so clones, about 96% seen once. Cells designated naive CD8 were CD45RO-negative and were positively selected for CCR7, with terminally differentiated effector memory CD45RA+ cells excluded. The data were taken from a study of shared clonotypes between healthy human individuals. Study observations and caveats: Rarefaction revealed incomplete sorted-subset sequencing despite large depth. Only blood samples were collected, and tissue repertoires likely differ. In general, naive subsets displayed greater estimated richness than memory subsets did.

This receptor was identified in a woman aged 30 to 39 in good health. Sequencing was done on a sample of naive CD8+ T cells sorted from blood. This chain uses TRBV29-1 with TRBJ2-5, with 7 nucleotides matching TRBD1. The CDR3 sequence: CSVLGTAVQETQYF. The DNA of the CDR3 is TGCAGCGTCCTTGGGACAGCAGTACAAGAGACCCAGTACTTC.